Following are 21 T cell receptor beta chains from one sample sequenced in a study of identical twins' blood T cells. Each CDR3 protein gets one entry after TCRdb re-called the 5' RACE reads with MiXCR. The sample includes a few hundred thousand distinct CDR3 sequences, roughly 30% of them seen just once. The specimen sequenced was PBMCs. Receptors originate from a woman aged 18-49 years in good health.

The sample holds a few counts of this clonotype. The V gene is TRBV6-1, the J gene TRBJ1-5; D not certain. Germline assignment: CDR1 MNHNS and CDR2 SASEGT. Trimming cost V 2 bases and J 15 bases, with 2 bases left between them. CDR3 length: 8 residues. DNA of the CDR3: TGTGCCAGCAGTGAACGGCATTTT. Its protein is CASSERHF.

This clonotype was observed a few times. The chain carries TRBV27 and TRBJ1-6, with a tentative D call TRBD1 (5 bases). The CDR3 length is 12 residues. Germline assignment: CDR1 MNHEY and CDR2 SMNVEV (reference sequence). Trimming cost V 3 bases and J 10 bases, with 7 bases left between them. The CDR3 loop is CASSFRQSPLHF. CDR3 DNA sequence: TGTGCCAGCAGTTTTAGACAGTCACCCCTCCACTTT.

The rearrangement uses TRBV12-3 or TRBV12-4 and TRBJ1-2, with D uncertain. Trimming cost V 3 bases and J 4 bases, with 12 bases left between them. The CDR3 runs to 14 residues. The CDR3 DNA reads TGTGCCAGCAGTTTCGTACAATCAGGCTATGGCTACACCTTC. Protein: CASSFVQSGYGYTF.

As regards this clonotype: Given the absence of the conserved phenylalanine or tryptophan at the CDR3 end, a read error is likely. The chain combines TRBV9 with TRBJ1-2; D unclear. Germline V lookup: CDR1 SGDLS, CDR2 YYNGEE. V was pared by 1 base and J by 7 bases, with 2 bases between. The CDR3 is made up of 10 amino acids. The DNA of the CDR3 is TGTGCCAGCAGCGTAACTGGCTACACCTGC. Translating gives CASSVTGYTC.

V gene TRBV25-1 combines with J gene TRBJ2-3; D may be TRBD2 (6 bases). The ends were cut back, 3 bases at V and 6 bases at J, with 19 bases in the middle. The germline gives CDR1 MGHDK, CDR2 SYGVNS. The CDR3 totals 16 residues. The CDR3 is CASSDLASSPGDTQYF. The CDR3 DNA is TGTGCCAGCAGTGATCTAGCGTCGTCCCCGGGGGATACGCAGTATTTT.

This clonotype has more than one count but fewer than ten. The chain links TRBV20-1 to TRBJ1-3; D remains ambiguous. The V and J ends lost 6 bases and 0 bases respectively, with 12 bases between them. Germline CDR1 reads DFQATT; CDR2 reads SNEGSKA (reference sequence). The length of the CDR3 is 14 residues. The CDR3 loop is CSAALLTSGNTIYF. CDR3 nucleotide sequence: TGCAGTGCCGCACTCCTGACCTCTGGAAACACCATATATTTT.

About this clonotype itself: One end of the junction varies from germline; a read error may be responsible. This chain connects TRBV10-3 to TRBJ1-2; possible D gene TRBD1, 6 bases. The germline V gene has CDR1 ENHRY and CDR2 SYGVKD. CDR3 length: 13 amino acids. The CDR3 region is CAISGPGGAGHTF. CDR3 in DNA: TGTGCCATCAGTGGACCCGGGGGGGCTGGCCACACCTTC.

This clonotype has ten or more counts. This chain connects TRBV7-2 to TRBJ1-1; D remains ambiguous. Germline V gives CDR1 SGHTA, CDR2 FQGNSA. Trimming shortened V by 1 base and J by 5 bases, and 11 bases separated the two germline ends. The CDR3 is 14 residues long. The CDR3 protein is CASSLGRMRTEAFF. The CDR3 DNA reads as TGTGCCAGCAGCTTAGGAAGGATGCGGACTGAAGCTTTCTTT.

This clonotype came up once. A much larger clone differs by one base, so this may be a read error. The chain has TRBV29-1 and TRBJ2-3; no reliable D call. There are 14 residues in the CDR3. Trimming removed 8 bases at V and 0 bases at J, with 15 bases between. The germline gives CDR1 SQVTM, CDR2 ANQGSEA. In DNA form, the CDR3 reads TGCAGCTTTGCTGGCAGTTCTAGCACAGATACGCAGTATTTT. Translated: CSFAGSSSTDTQYF.

This clonotype has more than one count but fewer than ten. V gene TRBV20-1 combines with J gene TRBJ2-3; no firm D call. V was trimmed by 1 base and J by 3 bases, leaving 11 bases between them. The CDR3 loop spans 14 amino acids. Germline V gives CDR1 DFQATT, CDR2 SNEGSKA (reference sequence). CDR3 amino acids: CSARVPSGTDTQYF. As DNA, the CDR3 is TGCAGTGCTAGAGTGCCTAGTGGGACAGATACGCAGTATTTT.

Note on this clonotype: Since no conserved phenylalanine or tryptophan closes the CDR3, a read error is the likely cause. This sequence joins TRBV20-1 and TRBJ2-7; D call uncertain. Germline V gene sequence: CDR1 DFQATT, CDR2 SNEGSKA (reference sequence). The CDR3 is 11 residues long. The V end lost 1 base, the J end lost 7 bases, and 8 bases lay between the germline ends. CDR3 DNA: TGCAGTGCTAGAGTTCTCGGGGAGCAGTACCTC. Its protein is CSARVLGEQYL.

This clonotype has only a few counts. The J gene is TRBJ1-2, the V gene TRBV20-1; no clear D. Looked up from germline, CDR1 is DFQATT and CDR2 is SNEGSKA (reference sequence). Trimming removed 3 bases at V and 5 bases at J, with 4 bases between. This CDR3 has 10 amino acids. The CDR3 spells CSASGYGYTF. The CDR3 DNA is TGCAGTGCTAGTGGATATGGCTACACCTTC.

V gene TRBV5-1 combines with J gene TRBJ1-1; weak D call: TRBD1 (6 bases). Germline V gene sequence: CDR1 SGHRS, CDR2 YFSETQ. V was trimmed by 4 bases and J by 0 bases, leaving 10 bases between them. This CDR3 spans 14 amino acids. CDR3 protein: CASSRQELNTEAFF. The DNA of the CDR3 is TGCGCCAGCAGCCGACAGGAACTGAACACTGAAGCTTTCTTT.

This clonotype was counted between two and nine times. This chain joins TRBV3-1 and TRBJ1-1, with 8 bases lining up with TRBD1. With 0 bases clipped from V and 1 base from J, the junction kept 1 base outside the gene matches. The CDR3 extends over 15 amino acids. From germline, CDR1 is LGHDT and CDR2 YNNKEL (reference sequence). DNA for the CDR3: TGTGCCAGCAGCCAAGAGCAGGGGGCGAACACTGAAGCTTTCTTT. Translation: CASSQEQGANTEAFF.

V and J are TRBV20-1 and TRBJ2-3; tentative D call: TRBD2 (5 bases). The CDR3 is 16 residues long. Germline V gene data show CDR1 as DFQATT and CDR2 as SNEGSKA (reference sequence). V lost 2 bases and J 2 bases, leaving 17 bases between the germline ends. For the CDR3, the DNA is TGCAGTGCTAGAAACTACATCCAGCGGCACACAGATACGCAGTATTTT. Translated: CSARNYIQRHTDTQYF.

This clonotype was detected a few times. The chain has TRBV5-4 and TRBJ2-2; D is unresolved. Germline CDR1 reads SGHNT; CDR2 reads YYREEE (reference sequence). The CDR3 totals 14 residues. V was shortened by 0 bases and J by 5 bases, with 8 bases between the two germline ends. CDR3 sequence reads: CASSLDGGTGELFF. In DNA form, the CDR3 reads TGTGCCAGCAGCTTGGATGGTGGGACCGGGGAGCTGTTTTTT.

This chain links TRBV20-1 with TRBJ2-4; 7 positions agree with TRBD1. The CDR3 is 12 amino acids. V lost 6 bases, J lost 5 bases, and 4 bases stayed unmatched. Germline V gene data show CDR1 as DFQATT and CDR2 as SNEGSKA (reference sequence). The CDR3 is CSALGQENIQYF. The CDR3 DNA reads as TGCAGTGCCCTCGGACAGGAAAACATTCAGTACTTC.

This clonotype was counted between two and nine times. The CDR3 DNA follows: TGCGCCAGCAGCAGGGATGTGGAGCCCCAGCATTTT. Protein product: CASSRDVEPQHF. The genes are TRBV23-1 and TRBJ1-5; D is possibly TRBD1 (5 bases). TRBV23-1 is classed as an ORF, of uncertain function. V lost 6 bases, J lost 8 bases, and 11 bases lay in between. The CDR3 is made up of 12 amino acids.

The chain couples TRBV29-1 to TRBJ2-2; weak D call: TRBD1 (6 bases). This CDR3 comprises 14 residues. Germline V CDR1 and CDR2: SQVTM, ANQGSEA. Trimming took off 4 bases at V and 1 base at J, with 10 bases between the two ends. The CDR3 coding sequence is TGCAGCGTTGTGGACAGAATGAACACCGGGGAGCTGTTTTTT. Its protein product is CSVVDRMNTGELFF.

This clonotype was seen more than once but under ten times. The chain joins TRBV6-5 to TRBJ1-2; 7 bases map to TRBD1. With V trimmed by 4 bases and J by 4 bases, 6 bases remained unmatched. In germline, CDR1 is MNHEY, CDR2 SVGAGI. This CDR3 has 14 residues. CDR3 nucleotide sequence: TGTGCCAGCAGTTCGACAGGGACGGGCTATGGCTACACCTTC. Translated: CASSSTGTGYGYTF.

The genes are TRBV7-9 and TRBJ2-3; tentative D call: TRBD1 (5 bases). With 3 bases removed from V and 0 bases from J, the gap between germline ends came to 7 bases. The CDR3 contains 14 residues. Germline-derived CDR1 and CDR2 are SEHNR and FQNEAQ (reference sequence). DNA of the CDR3: TGTGCCAGCAGCTTCGACAGAAGCACAGATACGCAGTATTTT. It specifies CASSFDRSTDTQYF.